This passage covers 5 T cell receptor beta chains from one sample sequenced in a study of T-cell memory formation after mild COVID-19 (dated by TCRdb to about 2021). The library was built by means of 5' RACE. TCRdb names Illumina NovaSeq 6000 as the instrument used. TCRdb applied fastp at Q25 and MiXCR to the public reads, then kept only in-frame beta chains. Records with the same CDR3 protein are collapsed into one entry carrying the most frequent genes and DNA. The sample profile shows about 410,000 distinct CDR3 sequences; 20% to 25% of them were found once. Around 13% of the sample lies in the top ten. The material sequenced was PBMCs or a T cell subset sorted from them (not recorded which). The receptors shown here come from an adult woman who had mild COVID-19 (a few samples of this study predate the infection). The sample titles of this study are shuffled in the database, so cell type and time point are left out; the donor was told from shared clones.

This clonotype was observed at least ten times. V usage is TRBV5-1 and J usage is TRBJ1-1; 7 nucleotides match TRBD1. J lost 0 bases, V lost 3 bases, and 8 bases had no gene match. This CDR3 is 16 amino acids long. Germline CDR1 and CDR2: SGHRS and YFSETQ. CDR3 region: CASSWGTVPLNTEAFF. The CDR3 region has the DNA TGCGCCAGCAGCTGGGGGACAGTTCCATTGAACACTGAAGCTTTCTTT.

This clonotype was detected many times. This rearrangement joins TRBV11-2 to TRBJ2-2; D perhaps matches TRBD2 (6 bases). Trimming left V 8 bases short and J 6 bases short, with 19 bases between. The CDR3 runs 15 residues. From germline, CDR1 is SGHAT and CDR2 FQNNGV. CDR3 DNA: TGTGCCAGCTTTATGGGCGGGGCGTCCGCCGGGGAGCTGTTTTTT. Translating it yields CASFMGGASAGELFF.

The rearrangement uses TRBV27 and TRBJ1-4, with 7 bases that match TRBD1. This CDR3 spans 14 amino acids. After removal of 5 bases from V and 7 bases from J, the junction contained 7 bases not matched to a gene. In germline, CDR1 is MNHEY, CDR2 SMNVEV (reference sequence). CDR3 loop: CASSPRQGTEKLFF. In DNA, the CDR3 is TGTGCCAGCAGTCCAAGACAGGGAACTGAAAAACTGTTTTTT.

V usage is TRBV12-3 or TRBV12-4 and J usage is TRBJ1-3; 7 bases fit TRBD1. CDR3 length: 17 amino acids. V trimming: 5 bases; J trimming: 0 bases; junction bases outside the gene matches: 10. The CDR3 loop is CASSPQTGIGSGNTIYF. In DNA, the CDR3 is TGTGCCAGCAGTCCCCAGACAGGGATAGGCTCTGGAAACACCATATATTTT.

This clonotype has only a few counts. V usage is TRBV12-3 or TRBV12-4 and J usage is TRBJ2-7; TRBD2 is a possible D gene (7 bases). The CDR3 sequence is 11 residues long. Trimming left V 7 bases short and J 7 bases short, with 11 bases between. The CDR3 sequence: CASKEGGEQYF. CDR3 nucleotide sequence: TGTGCCAGCAAAGAGGGGGGGGAGCAGTACTTC.